This T cell receptor (beta chain) emerged from a study of cytomegalovirus exposure and HLA in healthy donors. Study-wide results and caveats: The study flagged some 170 TCR beta chains as cytomegalovirus-associated. When analyzed later, a missense DCLRE1C variant was found to be linked to TCR beta V- and J-gene trimming. Reports credit the classifier with highly specific, highly sensitive diagnosis of cytomegalovirus status.

The PCR employed 60 Vbeta primers together with 13 Jbeta primers. Sequencing was performed with immunoSEQ multiplex PCR; in TCRdb, only in-frame clones are kept and a portion is missing. This table holds 150,000 to 200,000 clones, over 60% found once. Comments on this clone: Its antigen is unidentified.

The CDR3 extends over 24 amino acids. The V segment lost 3 bases and the J segment 1 base; nucleotides outside the gene matches: 20. Germline V gene lookup returns CDR1 LGHNA and CDR2 YNFKEQ. This cohort consisted of healthy bone marrow donors. The V call is TRBV4-2, the J call TRBJ2-6, with 14 bases fitting TRBD2. This sequence was found in a woman aged 40 to 49 in good health and CMV-seronegative. Sequencing was performed on PBMCs. In nucleotides, the CDR3 is TGTGCCAGCAGCCACGAACCGACGGGACTAGCGGGAGTAGTAATTCCTTCTGGGGCCAACGTCCTGACTTTC. This translates into CASSHEPTGLAGVVIPSGANVLTF.